The 10 T cell receptor beta chains in this list originate from one sample, sequenced in a study of vaccination and CD4 T cells after COVID-19 (dated by TCRdb to between 2021 and 2023). Antigen specificity for these receptors is unknown. This sample's treatment or condition label indicates: roughly 10-day PBMC culture with coronavirus spike peptide pools or control peptides (ViraFEST assay). The receptor library was made with PCR. Sequenced on an Illumina iSeq 100. At the Johns Hopkins FTIC core, DNA from the cultured CD4+ T cells underwent TCR sequencing with the Oncomine TCR Beta short-read assay. TCRdb trimmed the raw reads at Q25, called clones with MiXCR and kept productive beta chains. One record per CDR3 amino acid sequence lists the most common genes and DNA. Counted in this sample were thousands of distinct CDR3 sequences; approximately 60% of them appeared once. The ten largest make up 25% to 40% of the sample.

Sequenced sample: CD4+ T cells from blood, cultured in vitro. The receptors shown here come from a human donor who had recovered from COVID-19.

J is TRBJ1-2 and V is TRBV6-1; D gene ambiguous. Trimming pared 1 base from V and 8 bases from J, leaving 14 bases between. The V gene's germline CDR1 is MNHNS and CDR2 SASEGT. The CDR3 extends over 14 amino acids. CDR3 sequence (DNA): TGTGCCAGCAGTGAAGACATCAATTTAGGAGGCTACACCTTC. Encoded protein: CASSEDINLGGYTF.

The gene calls are TRBV6-5 and TRBJ2-1; possibly TRBD2 for D (5 bases). V lost 0 bases and J lost 6, with 6 bases in between. This CDR3 is built from 13 residues. Looked up from germline, CDR1 is MNHEY and CDR2 is SVGAGI. The CDR3 protein is CASSYSEGNEQFF. The CDR3 DNA sequence: TGTGCCAGCAGTTACTCCGAGGGCAATGAGCAGTTCTTC.

This chain connects TRBV11-3 to TRBJ2-5, with 7 bases that match TRBD2. V trimming: 5 bases; J trimming: 0 bases; junction bases outside the gene matches: 9. The CDR3 has 16 residues. The germline V gene has CDR1 SGHNT and CDR2 YENEEA. The CDR3 sequence: CASSPGPAGYQETQYF. The CDR3 DNA reads TGTGCCAGCAGCCCAGGGCCAGCGGGGTACCAAGAGACCCAGTACTTC.

This clonotype was detected only a few times. The CDR3 bases are TGTGCCAGCCACGGAACGGGGAACACTGAAGCTTTCTTT. Its translation: CASHGTGNTEAFF. The chain links TRBV25-1 to TRBJ1-1; D call uncertain. The germline V gene encodes CDR1 MGHDK and CDR2 SYGVNS. The CDR3 is 13 residues long. V lost 8 bases, J lost 1 base, and 11 bases lay in between.

The chain joins TRBV20-1 to TRBJ2-7; D gene unclear. The V end was cut by 2 bases, the J end by 5 bases, with 19 bases between. The CDR3 has 15 amino acids. Germline V gene data show CDR1 as DFQATT and CDR2 as SNEGSKA (reference sequence). This chain's CDR3 is CSARPPRASMDEQYF. The CDR3 DNA reads TGCAGTGCTAGACCCCCTAGGGCCTCAATGGACGAGCAGTACTTC.

The J gene is TRBJ1-3, the V gene TRBV2; a weak D match, TRBD1 (5 bases). The V and J ends lost 5 bases and 1 base respectively, with 12 bases between them. The CDR3 loop spans 15 amino acids. Germline assignment: CDR1 SNHLY and CDR2 FYNNEI. CDR3: CASSSYGGSGNTIYF. Here the CDR3 DNA reads TGTGCCAGCAGTTCATATGGGGGATCTGGAAACACCATATATTTT.

This clonotype was detected a few times. The rearrangement uses TRBV24-1 and TRBJ2-3; 14 bases are a match to TRBD2. Germline V gives CDR1 KGHDR, CDR2 SFDVKD. Trimming took 2 bases from V and 3 from J; bases not matched to a gene: 3. This CDR3 contains 17 residues. The CDR3 DNA is TGTGCCACCAGTGATTGGGGACTAGCGGGAGAGACAGATACGCAGTATTTT. It specifies CATSDWGLAGETDTQYF.

The CDR3 sequence is CASSDRVQPQHF. CDR3 DNA sequence: TGTGCCAGCAGTGACAGGGTTCAGCCCCAGCATTTT. The chain combines TRBV6-1 with TRBJ1-5; tentatively, D is TRBD1 (5 bases). CDR3 size: 12 residues. Looked up from germline, CDR1 is MNHNS and CDR2 is SASEGT. Trimming left V 3 bases short and J 6 bases short, with 6 bases between.

The J gene is TRBJ2-2, the V gene TRBV6-2 or TRBV6-3; 10 nucleotides agree with TRBD2. Trimming cost V 0 bases and J 2 bases; bases outside gene matches: 9. From germline, CDR1 is MNHEY and CDR2 SVGEGT. The CDR3 contains 19 residues. The CDR3, as DNA: TGTGCCAGCAGTTACTCGAAGTTAGCTAGCGGGGGAAACACCGGGGAGCTGTTTTTT. Amino acid sequence: CASSYSKLASGGNTGELFF.

The chain combines TRBV3-1 with TRBJ1-2; 8 bases are a match to TRBD1. This CDR3 has 14 amino acids. The ends lost 0 bases at V and 8 bases at J; junction bases unmatched: 5. The V gene's germline CDR1 is LGHDT and CDR2 YNNKEL (reference sequence). The chain's CDR3 is CASSQEQGARGYTF. CDR3 nucleotide sequence: TGTGCCAGCAGCCAAGAGCAGGGGGCTAGAGGCTACACCTTC. Full variable domain (rest looked up from reference TRBV3-1 and TRBJ1-2): DTAVSQTPKYLVTQMGNDKSIKCEQNLGHDTMYWYKQDSKKFLKIMFSYNNKELIINETVPNRFSPKSPDKAHLNLHINSLELGDSAVYFCASSQEQGARGYTFGSGTRLTVV.